The entry that follows covers one T cell receptor beta chain sequence. Its target is not known. Clones were read by immunoSEQ multiplex PCR, and TCRdb kept only the in-frame ones, dropping some. The repertoire holds fewer than 250,000 clones, with over 80% as singletons. This sample stems from a study of T cell responses to AZD1222 COVID-19 vaccine. The CDR3 runs 11 residues. Trimming stripped 7 bases from V and 3 bases from J, with 5 bases between. The germline V gene encodes CDR1 KGHDR and CDR2 SFDVKD. General observations from the study: Donors, mostly white British, included more females; clonal diversity was possibly underestimated.

The TCR sequence derives from an adult in good health. The sample here was peripheral blood, taken on day 0 of AZD1222 vaccination. V and J are TRBV24-1 and TRBJ1-1, with D perhaps TRBD1 (5 bases). CDR3 DNA: TGTGCCACCAGCAGGGACACTGAAGCTTTCTTT. This codes for CATSRDTEAFF.